Listed here are 29 T cell receptor beta chains from one sample, sequenced in a study of blood T cells in healthy people across ages. Primed by a sample-barcoded 5' primer and a J-beta primer mix, a second PCR proceeded for about 7 to 11 cycles. MiXCR, run by TCRdb on the 5' RACE reads, gives a single entry per CDR3 protein. The data show 540,000 or so distinct CDR3 sequences, around 48% seen once. The sample comprised blood. These TCRs come from a man older than 75 in good health.

DNA for the CDR3: TGTGCCAGCAGCCACGCCAGACTGAACACTGAAGCTTTCTTT. Its translation: CASSHARLNTEAFF. The chain recombines TRBV7-9 with TRBJ1-1; D not certain. The germline V gene encodes CDR1 SEHNR and CDR2 FQNEAQ (reference sequence). The CDR3 loop spans 14 amino acids. V lost 5 bases, J lost 0 bases, and 10 bases lay in between.

With respect to this clonotype: One end of the junction fails to match germline, which may point to a read error. The chain links TRBV7-7 to TRBJ2-5; the match to TRBD2 covers 7 bases. Germline V gives CDR1 SSHAT, CDR2 FNYEAQ (reference sequence). CDR3 length equals 17 residues. DNA for the CDR3: TGTGCTAGCAGCTTAGCGCTGACTAGCTCAGGTCGGGAGACCCAGTACTTC. Translating gives CASSLALTSSGRETQYF.

This chain links TRBV7-9 with TRBJ1-2, with 10 bases matching TRBD1. Germline CDR1 reads SEHNR; CDR2 reads FQNEAQ (reference sequence). After removal of 5 bases from V and 3 bases from J, the junction contained 9 bases not matched to a gene. This CDR3 has 16 amino acids. DNA of the CDR3: TGTGCCAGCAGCCCACGGGACAGGGGTCGAGACTATGGCTACACCTTC. Protein: CASSPRDRGRDYGYTF.

The chain is built from TRBV6-5 and TRBJ2-2, with TRBD1 matching 7 bases. Germline lookup yields CDR1 MNHEY and CDR2 SVGAGI. The CDR3 spans 15 residues. Trimming took 3 bases from V and 4 from J; bases not matched to a gene: 5. DNA for the CDR3: TGTGCCAGCAGTTATAAAGGGGGCGCCACCGGGGAGCTGTTTTTT. This codes for CASSYKGGATGELFF.

V is TRBV29-1 and J is TRBJ2-5; TRBD1 or TRBD2 may be the D gene (5 bases each). The ends were cut back, 2 bases at V and 1 base at J, with 8 bases in the middle. There are 13 residues in the CDR3. CDR1 and CDR2 (germline): SQVTM, ANQGSEA. The CDR3 loop is CSVEPGPQETQYF. The CDR3 DNA sequence: TGCAGCGTTGAACCGGGACCCCAAGAGACCCAGTACTTC. Complete variable domain (other parts from reference TRBV29-1 and TRBJ2-5): SAVISQKPSRDICQRGTSLTIQCQVDSQVTMMFWYRQQPGQSLTLIATANQGSEATYESGFVIDKFPISRPNLTFSTLTVSNMSPEDSSIYLCSVEPGPQETQYFGPGTRLLVL.

The gene calls are TRBV5-1 and TRBJ2-3, with TRBD2 matching 15 bases. Trimming cost V 4 bases and J 4 bases; bases outside gene matches: 13. CDR1 and CDR2 from the germline V gene are SGHRS and YFSETQ. The CDR3 loop spans 19 amino acids. This CDR3 is CASSPGLAGGPPKADTQYF. CDR3 nucleotide sequence: TGCGCCAGCAGCCCGGGACTAGCGGGAGGACCACCGAAGGCAGATACGCAGTATTTT.

This chain links TRBV20-1 with TRBJ1-5, with TRBD1 as a possible D gene (6 bases). V lost 5 bases, J lost 6 bases, and 20 bases lay in between. The CDR3 length is 15 residues. Looked up from germline, CDR1 is DFQATT and CDR2 is SNEGSKA (reference sequence). The CDR3 loop is CSALWGRQVGQPQHF. The CDR3 DNA is TGCAGTGCTCTGTGGGGGCGACAGGTCGGTCAGCCCCAGCATTTT.

This clonotype was seen ten or more times. V is TRBV6-6 and J is TRBJ2-7, with D perhaps matching TRBD2 (6 bases). Germline-derived CDR1 and CDR2 are MNHNY and SVGAGI (reference sequence). The CDR3 loop spans 12 amino acids. Trimming shortened V by 6 bases and J by 4 bases, and 10 bases separated the two germline ends. The CDR3 here is CASRSTSYEQYF. CDR3 in DNA: TGTGCCAGCAGGTCGACTAGTTACGAGCAGTACTTC.

The chain joins TRBV20-1 to TRBJ2-1, with TRBD2 matching 7 bases. This CDR3 comprises 15 residues. V dropped 6 bases and J dropped 3; count of bases not matched to a gene: 11. CDR1 and CDR2 (germline): DFQATT, SNEGSKA (reference sequence). This CDR3 is CSAVAGLAVYNEQFF. For the CDR3, the DNA is TGCAGTGCGGTTGCGGGGCTAGCGGTCTACAATGAGCAGTTCTTC.

This chain uses TRBV15 with TRBJ2-3; 9 bases fit TRBD2. Germline CDR1 reads LNHNV; CDR2 reads YYDKDF (reference sequence). The CDR3 has 16 amino acids. Trimming removed 5 bases from V and 4 bases from J; junction bases left unmatched: 10. The CDR3 sequence: CATSPRLAAFADTQYF. The CDR3 region has the DNA TGTGCCACCAGCCCGCGACTAGCGGCCTTTGCAGATACGCAGTATTTT.

V gene TRBV20-1 combines with J gene TRBJ2-3; D may be TRBD2 (5 bases). CDR1 is DFQATT, CDR2 SNEGSKA, per germline (reference sequence). V was trimmed by 6 bases and J by 5 bases, leaving 21 bases between them. The CDR3 has 15 amino acids. CDR3 sequence (DNA): TGCAGTGCCCCTGGGGTAGCGCCACTGAGAGATACGCAGTATTTT. Translation: CSAPGVAPLRDTQYF.

This clonotype was detected many times. This chain joins TRBV6-5 and TRBJ2-1; D call uncertain. Germline CDR1 is MNHEY and CDR2 is SVGAGI. This CDR3 is 19 amino acids long. V lost 1 base to trimming and J lost 4 bases, with 23 bases between them. This chain's CDR3 is CASSYWPGVFSSVYNEQFF. In nucleotides, the CDR3 is TGTGCCAGCAGTTACTGGCCTGGGGTTTTCAGTTCCGTTTACAATGAGCAGTTCTTC.

The V gene is TRBV7-2, the J gene TRBJ2-7; TRBD2 aligns across 11 bases. The last part of the DNA fits TRBJ2-5 better; the J call may be wrong. The germline CDR1 and CDR2 sequences are SGHTA and FQGNSA. The CDR3 covers 15 residues. The CDR3 sequence is CASSRSGGAGETQYF. CDR3 nucleotide sequence: TGTGCCAGCAGCCGTAGCGGGGGGGCCGGAGAGACCCAGTACTTC.

This clonotype was detected only once. CDR3 in DNA: TGTGCCAGCAGCCCCGGGGGGACTAGCGGGTATAGCTCCTACAATGAGCAGTTCTTC. This encodes CASSPGGTSGYSSYNEQFF. The chain employs TRBV6-2 or TRBV6-3 and TRBJ2-1; 12 positions match TRBD2. J was trimmed by 0 bases and V by 6 bases; bases with no gene match: 12. Germline V gives CDR1 MNHEY, CDR2 SVGEGT. The CDR3 is made up of 19 amino acids.

V and J are TRBV7-9 and TRBJ2-7; D is unclear. The V and J ends lost 1 base and 5 bases respectively, with 12 bases between them. The CDR3 has 14 residues. The germline V gene has CDR1 SEHNR and CDR2 FQNEAQ (reference sequence). The CDR3 region has the DNA TGTGCCAGCAGCTTAGGAAAAAGACTCGACGAGCAGTACTTC. It specifies CASSLGKRLDEQYF.

The rearrangement uses TRBV27 and TRBJ2-1; 8 bases align to TRBD2. Germline lookup yields CDR1 MNHEY and CDR2 SMNVEV (reference sequence). The CDR3 totals 15 residues. Trimming cost V 5 bases and J 10 bases; bases outside gene matches: 13. In DNA form, the CDR3 reads TGTGCCAGCAGTCGGTCCGGGACTAGGGCCCACGAGCAGTTCTTC. This encodes CASSRSGTRAHEQFF.

This clonotype was recorded many times. The chain has TRBV6-6 and TRBJ2-7, with a possible D match to TRBD1 (6 bases). Trimming stripped 5 bases from V and 5 bases from J, with 13 bases between. The germline CDR1 and CDR2 sequences are MNHNY and SVGAGI (reference sequence). This CDR3 comprises 13 residues. CDR3 protein: CASSKQGFDEQYF. For the CDR3, the DNA is TGTGCCAGCAGTAAACAGGGTTTCGACGAGCAGTACTTC.

The chain combines TRBV15 with TRBJ2-3; tentatively, D is TRBD2 (6 bases). CDR1 LNHNV and CDR2 YYDKDF come from the germline V gene (reference sequence). Trimming shortened V by 5 bases and J by 6 bases, and 24 bases separated the two germline ends. The CDR3 has 17 amino acids. CDR3 protein: CATSDTKSGLHEDTQYF. CDR3 nucleotides: TGTGCCACCAGCGACACGAAAAGCGGGCTCCATGAGGATACGCAGTATTTT.

As DNA, the CDR3 is TGTGCCAGCAGTTTTTTGTCGTGGGGAACCTACGAGCAGTACTTC. Translation: CASSFLSWGTYEQYF. This chain connects TRBV12-3 or TRBV12-4 to TRBJ2-7; no firm D call. The CDR3 length is 15 residues. V shed 3 bases and J shed 2 bases, with 14 bases lying between them.

J is TRBJ2-5 and V is TRBV11-1; the D is unclear. V shed 6 bases and J shed 5 bases, with 16 bases lying between them. The CDR3 is 14 amino acids. Germline CDR1 is SGHAT and CDR2 is FQDESV (reference sequence). This CDR3 is CASSTDGPRETQYF. The DNA of the CDR3 is TGTGCCAGCAGTACAGACGGGCCCAGGGAGACCCAGTACTTC.

This clonotype was found many times. The J gene is TRBJ1-1, the V gene TRBV6-6, with D possibly being TRBD1 (5 bases). The germline V and J ends were trimmed by 2 bases and 4 bases, with 8 bases remaining between them. There are 13 residues in the CDR3. The germline V gene has CDR1 MNHNY and CDR2 SVGAGI (reference sequence). The CDR3 sequence is CASSYGGGTEAFF. The CDR3 nucleotides are TGTGCCAGCAGTTACGGGGGTGGCACTGAAGCTTTCTTT.

The chain recombines TRBV7-3 with TRBJ2-1, with D hard to call. This CDR3 region has 14 residues. In germline, CDR1 is SGHTA, CDR2 FQGTGA. Trimming removed 0 bases at V and 6 bases at J, with 9 bases between. The CDR3 DNA is TGTGCCAGCAGCTTAACCGCAAGGGTCAATGAGCAGTTCTTC. Encoded protein: CASSLTARVNEQFF. The variable domain in full, completed from reference TRBV7-3 and TRBJ2-1, reads GAGVSQTPSNKVTEKGKYVELRCDPISGHTALYWYRQSLGQGPEFLIYFQGTGAADDSGLPNDRFFAVRPEGSVSTLKIQRTERGDSAVYLCASSLTARVNEQFFGPGTRLTVL.

The V gene is TRBV20-1, the J gene TRBJ2-7; maybe TRBD2 (5 bases). Trimming removed 6 bases at V and 2 bases at J, with 17 bases between. This CDR3 is built from 14 residues. CDR1 is DFQATT and CDR2 is SNEGSKA in the germline V gene (reference sequence). CDR3 protein: CSAQKRVPPYEQYF. The CDR3 nucleotides read TGCAGTGCCCAAAAGAGGGTCCCGCCCTACGAGCAGTACTTC.

The rearrangement links TRBV3-1 to TRBJ2-1; the D is unclear. This CDR3 spans 15 amino acids. CDR1 is LGHDT and CDR2 is YNNKEL in the germline V gene (reference sequence). The V gene lost 1 base and the J gene lost 5 bases, with 12 bases spanning the gap. The CDR3 sequence is CASSQAIPRNNEQFF. The CDR3 DNA follows: TGTGCCAGCAGCCAAGCGATTCCGAGAAACAATGAGCAGTTCTTC.

J is TRBJ2-1 and V is TRBV2; no clear D gene. This CDR3 spans 12 amino acids. Deletions cut 7 bases from V and 8 bases from J, with 12 bases between. Germline V gene sequence: CDR1 SNHLY, CDR2 FYNNEI. The CDR3 DNA follows: TGTGCCAGCAACCGGGCTCCTGATGAGCAGTTCTTC. The encoded protein is CASNRAPDEQFF.

This clonotype came up a few times. This chain joins TRBV4-2 and TRBJ2-7, with 9 bases aligning to TRBD1. Per the germline V gene, CDR1 is LGHNA and CDR2 is YNFKEQ. This CDR3 contains 15 residues. V lost 0 bases to trimming and J lost 6 bases; unmatched junction nucleotides: 6. The CDR3 sequence: CASSQDPTGGAEQYF. CDR3 coding DNA: TGTGCCAGCAGCCAAGATCCAACAGGGGGCGCCGAGCAGTACTTC.

The genes are TRBV29-1 and TRBJ2-5, with D perhaps TRBD1 (6 bases). The CDR3 runs 13 residues. The V end was cut by 3 bases, the J end by 1 base, with 9 bases between. Germline assignment: CDR1 SQVTM and CDR2 ANQGSEA. The DNA of the CDR3 is TGCAGCGTTGAGGGACAAGCCCAAGAGACCCAGTACTTC. Encoded protein: CSVEGQAQETQYF. Full variable domain (outside the CDR3, taken from reference TRBV29-1 and TRBJ2-5): SAVISQKPSRDICQRGTSLTIQCQVDSQVTMMFWYRQQPGQSLTLIATANQGSEATYESGFVIDKFPISRPNLTFSTLTVSNMSPEDSSIYLCSVEGQAQETQYFGPGTRLLVL.

The chain joins TRBV12-5 to TRBJ2-1; the match to TRBD1 covers 9 bases. J gave up 0 bases and V 5 bases, and 20 bases lay outside the gene matches. The CDR3 is made up of 21 amino acids. Germline values: CDR1 LGHNT, CDR2 FRNRAP. The CDR3: CASGLAPQGATGTSSYNEQFF. The DNA for the CDR3 is TGTGCTAGTGGTCTGGCCCCACAGGGGGCAACGGGAACGAGCTCCTACAATGAGCAGTTCTTC.

V is TRBV3-1 and J is TRBJ2-7; D assignment may be TRBD1 or TRBD2 (5 bases each). V dropped 8 bases and J dropped 2 bases, with 16 bases sitting between them. The CDR3 is 14 amino acids. The germline gives CDR1 LGHDT, CDR2 YNNKEL (reference sequence). In DNA form, the CDR3 reads TGTGCCAGCGCTCGAGGGGATTTCGCCTACGAGCAGTACTTC. Protein product: CASARGDFAYEQYF.